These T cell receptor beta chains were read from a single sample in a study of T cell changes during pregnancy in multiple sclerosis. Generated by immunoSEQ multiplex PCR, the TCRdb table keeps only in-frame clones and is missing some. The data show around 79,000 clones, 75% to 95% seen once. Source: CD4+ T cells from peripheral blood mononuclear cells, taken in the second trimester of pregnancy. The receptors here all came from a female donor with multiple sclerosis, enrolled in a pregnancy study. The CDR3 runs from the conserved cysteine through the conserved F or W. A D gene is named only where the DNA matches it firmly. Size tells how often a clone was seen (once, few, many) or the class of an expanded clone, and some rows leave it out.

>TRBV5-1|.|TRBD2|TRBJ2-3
TGCGCCAGCAGCTTCGGGACTAGCTTGGATACGCAGTATTTT
CASSFGTSLDTQYF
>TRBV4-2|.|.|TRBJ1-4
TGTGCCAGCAGCCAAACATATGAAAAACTGTTTTTT
CASSQTYEKLFF
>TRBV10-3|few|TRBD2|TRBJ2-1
TGTGCCATCAGTGAAGGACTAGCCTCGGGTGAGCAGTTCTTC
CAISEGLASGEQFF
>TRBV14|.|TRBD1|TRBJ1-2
TGTGCCAGCAGCCTGAGGACAGGGGGTTACTATGGCTACACCTTC
CASSLRTGGYYGYTF
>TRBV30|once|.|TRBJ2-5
TGTGCCTGGACAGGGCTACATCAAGAGACCCAGTACTTC
CAWTGLHQETQYF
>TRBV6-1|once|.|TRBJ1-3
TGTGCCAGCAGTCAAGGGGGGCCGGGGGGCTCTGGAAACACCATATATTTT
CASSQGGPGGSGNTIYF
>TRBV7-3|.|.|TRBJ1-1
TGTGCCAGCAGCTCAAGGGGATCCACTGAAGCTTTCTTT
CASSSRGSTEAFF
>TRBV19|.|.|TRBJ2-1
TGTGCCAGTAGTATTCCAGGGTATAATGAGCAGTTCTTC
CASSIPGYNEQFF
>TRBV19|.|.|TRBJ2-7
TGTGCCAGTAGTACGAATCAGGGCTACGAGCAGTACTTC
CASSTNQGYEQYF
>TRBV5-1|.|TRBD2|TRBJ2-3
TGCGCCAGCAGCTTCTTAGCGGGAGGCACAGATACGCAGTATTTT
CASSFLAGGTDTQYF
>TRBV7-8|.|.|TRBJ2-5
TGTGCCAGCAGCTTAGATCAGGGAATTGGAGAGACCCAGTACTTC
CASSLDQGIGETQYF